These T cell receptor beta chains were read from a single sample in a study of T cell changes during pregnancy in multiple sclerosis. Produced via immunoSEQ multiplex PCR; TCRdb's table is partial and in-frame only. Of tens of thousands of clones in the sample, approximately 92% were seen once. This material consisted of peripheral blood, taken in the first trimester of pregnancy. The receptors stem from a female donor with multiple sclerosis, enrolled in a pregnancy study. Both conserved end residues are part of each CDR3. The D gene is left open where the match is weak. Clone size is not always given. Where it is, it says once, few, many or a class for expanded clones.

>.|TRBJ2-2|.|TRBV6-1
TGTGCCAGCAGTTTTCAGACAGCGAACACCGGGGAGCTGTTTTTT
CASSFQTANTGELFF
>.|TRBJ2-7|.|TRBV11-3
TGTGCCAGCAGCGGGAGCTCCTACGAGCAGTACTTC
CASSGSSYEQYF
>.|TRBJ1-1|.|TRBV5-1
TGCGCCAGCAGCTCTGGTTTTGGGACAATTGCGGAGAACACTGAAGCTTTCTTT
CASSSGFGTIAENTEAFF
>.|TRBJ2-2|.|TRBV18
TGTGCCAGCTCCCCCAAAATAAAAAGCGACACCGGGGAGCTGTTTTTT
CASSPKIKSDTGELFF
>.|TRBJ2-1|.|TRBV7-2
TGTGCCAGCAGCTTAGGGTATATTGAGTCCTACAATGAGCAGTTCTTC
CASSLGYIESYNEQFF
>TRBD1|TRBJ1-1|.|TRBV7-9
TGTGCCAGCAGCTTATCGGGACAGGGGGCGCATACTGAAGCTTTCTTT
CASSLSGQGAHTEAFF
>.|TRBJ2-7|.|TRBV5-1
TGCGCCAGCAGCTTAACCGGGACAACCTACGAGCAGTACTTC
CASSLTGTTYEQYF
>.|TRBJ1-1|.|TRBV2
TGTGCCAGCAGCGAATACCGGACACCTGAAGCTTTCTTT
CASSEYRTPEAFF
>.|TRBJ1-3|.|TRBV11-3
TGTGCCAGCAGCTTAACCGGCTCTGGAAACACCATATATTTT
CASSLTGSGNTIYF
>.|TRBJ1-1|.|TRBV5-1
TGCGCCAGCAGCTCAGGACAGAGTTGGGCTTTCTTT
CASSSGQSWAFF
>.|TRBJ1-1|few|TRBV27
TGTGCCAGCAGGATGGGGAACGGGGGTACTGAAGCTTTCTTT
CASRMGNGGTEAFF
>.|TRBJ1-3|.|TRBV19
TGTGCCAGTAGTATAGTCGCGCACTCTGGAAACACCATATATTTT
CASSIVAHSGNTIYF
>.|TRBJ2-1|.|TRBV7-2
TGTGCCAGCAGCCTAGGGAGAATCACCTACAATGAGCAGTTCTTC
CASSLGRITYNEQFF
>.|TRBJ1-1|.|TRBV11-3
TGTGCCAGCAGCTTTGGGGGGGCTAACACTGAAGCTTTCTTT
CASSFGGANTEAFF
>TRBD1|TRBJ1-5|.|TRBV4-1
TGCGCCAGCAGCCAAGACAGGGGGACGAGTGTTCAGCCCCAGCATTTT
CASSQDRGTSVQPQHF
>.|TRBJ2-7|.|TRBV5-1
TGCGCCAGCAGCTTGGGGACATCGAACCCCGAGCAGTACTTC
CASSLGTSNPEQYF
>TRBD2|TRBJ2-1|.|TRBV2
TGTGCCAGCACGGGCGGGAGGGAAGGCAATGAGCAGTTCTTC
CASTGGREGNEQFF
>.|TRBJ1-2|.|TRBV4-1
TGCGCCAGCAGCCAAGAATTCCAGAACTATGGCTACACCTTC
CASSQEFQNYGYTF
>TRBD2|TRBJ2-5|.|TRBV29-1
TGCAGCGTCCGGCCGAGCGGGGGGATGAGTGAGACCCAGTACTTC
CSVRPSGGMSETQYF
>.|TRBJ2-7|once|TRBV9
TGTGCCAGCAGCCCACAGACCCAGGGGCCTTACCGTGAGCAGTACTTC
CASSPQTQGPYREQYF
>TRBD2|TRBJ2-7|.|TRBV28
TGTGCCAGCACTAGCGGGAACGAGCAGTACTTC
CASTSGNEQYF
>.|TRBJ2-1|.|TRBV5-4
TGTGCCAGCAGCTTGGTCCCGGTCGAGGAGCAGTTCTTC
CASSLVPVEEQFF
>TRBD1|TRBJ2-7|.|TRBV27
TGTGCCAGCAGTTTATCGTTTGCAGGCAGGGGGCGGGAGCAGTACTTC
CASSLSFAGRGREQYF
>.|TRBJ2-6|.|TRBV10-3
TGTGCCATCAAAGGCCGGGAAAGCTCTGGGGCCAACGTCCTGACTTTC
CAIKGRESSGANVLTF
>.|TRBJ1-1|.|TRBV6-1
TGTGCCAGCAGTGAAGATGCGGGGAACACTGAAGCTTTCTTT
CASSEDAGNTEAFF
>TRBD1|TRBJ1-1|.|TRBV7-8
TGTGCCAGCAGCTTAGCCTCAGGGGGGTGGAACACTGAAGCTTTCTTT
CASSLASGGWNTEAFF
>.|TRBJ1-2|.|TRBV19
TGTGCCAGTAGTAATGAGACACCCTATGGCTACACCTTC
CASSNETPYGYTF
>.|TRBJ1-2|few|TRBV5-4
TGTGCCAGCAGCCCGGTCGCAAGCTATGGCTACACCTTC
CASSPVASYGYTF
>.|TRBJ2-7|.|TRBV7-9
TGTGCCAGCAGCCTTAGTTCCTACGAGCAGTACTTC
CASSLSSYEQYF
>TRBD1|TRBJ1-1|.|TRBV10-3
TGTGCCATCAGGGCAACAGGGGTCGTTGGGACTGAAGCTTTCTTT
CAIRATGVVGTEAFF
>TRBD2|TRBJ2-1|few|TRBV6-1
TGTGCCAGCAGTGAAGAGGCGGGGGGGTACAATGAGCAGTTCTTC
CASSEEAGGYNEQFF
>.|TRBJ2-2|.|TRBV19
TGTGCCAGTAGAAATCCCCCCAGGGATCGCACCGGGGAGCTGTTTTTT
CASRNPPRDRTGELFF
>.|TRBJ2-7|.|TRBV18
TGTGCCAGCTCACCTACAGAGGGGACACAACCCTACGAGCAGTACTTC
CASSPTEGTQPYEQYF
>.|TRBJ2-1|.|TRBV27
TGTGCCAGCAGTGGTAGCGGTGAGCAGTTCTTC
CASSGSGEQFF
>.|TRBJ1-1|once|TRBV7-2
TGTGCCAGCAGCTCCAGCTCAGGGGCGCGAACTGAAGCTTTCTTT
CASSSSSGARTEAFF
>TRBD1|TRBJ2-3|.|TRBV28
TGTGCCAGCAGTTCCCGCTGGACAGGGTCGGTCACAGATACGCAGTATTTT
CASSSRWTGSVTDTQYF
>.|TRBJ2-7|.|TRBV27
TGTGCCAGCAGTTTATTCGTAGGGAGAGGATACGAGCAGTACTTC
CASSLFVGRGYEQYF
>.|TRBJ1-1|few|TRBV5-4
TGTGCCAGCAGCTTTCGGGTGAACACTGAAGCTTTCTTT
CASSFRVNTEAFF
>.|TRBJ2-7|.|TRBV5-8
TGTGCCAGCAGCCCTGATTGGACAGTCTCCTACGAGCAGTACTTC
CASSPDWTVSYEQYF
>TRBD2|TRBJ2-3|.|TRBV9
TGTGCCAGCAGCGTAGGCGGTAGCGGGGGTTTGTCAGATACGCAGTATTTT
CASSVGGSGGLSDTQYF
>.|TRBJ1-4|.|TRBV27
TGTGCCAGCAGTTTAGGGCACCCCAGAGAAAAACTGTTTTTT
CASSLGHPREKLFF
>TRBD1|TRBJ2-7|.|TRBV7-2
TGTGCCAGCAGTCCCCCGGGACAGGGCTACGAGCAGTACTTC
CASSPPGQGYEQYF
>TRBD2|TRBJ2-4|.|TRBV19
TGTGCCAGTAGAACAACGGGGGAGGGTACGAGCAAAAACATTCAGTACTTC
CASRTTGEGTSKNIQYF
>.|TRBJ1-1|.|TRBV6-5
TGTGCCAGCAGCCTCGGAGGGATGAACACTGAAGCTTTCTTT
CASSLGGMNTEAFF
>.|TRBJ2-5|.|TRBV7-8
TGTGCCAGCAGGGGGAGCATGGGACTGCAAGAGACCCAGTACTTC
CASRGSMGLQETQYF
>TRBD2|TRBJ2-7|.|TRBV29-1
TGCAGCGTTGCATGGGGGGGGTTACTCCCGTACGAGCAGTACTTC
CSVAWGGLLPYEQYF
>TRBD2|TRBJ2-1|.|TRBV5-1
TGCGCCAGCAGCTCCAATAGCGGGGGGACCTACAATGAGCAGTTCTTC
CASSSNSGGTYNEQFF
>.|TRBJ1-1|.|TRBV11-3
TGTGCCAGCAGCTTAATCTACAACGTGGGGCGATATATAGCTTTCTTT
CASSLIYNVGRYIAFF
>.|TRBJ1-5|.|TRBV4-1
TGCGCCAGCAGTCAAACCCCGGCACAGGGTAACAATCAGCCCCAGCATTTT
CASSQTPAQGNNQPQHF
>TRBD1|TRBJ1-4|.|TRBV10-3
TGTGCCATCAGGGGGACAGACGGGGAAAGGCTGTTTTTT
CAIRGTDGERLFF
>.|TRBJ1-4|.|TRBV6-5
TGTGCCAGCAGCTCCAGGACAGTAACTAATGAAAAACTGTTTTTT
CASSSRTVTNEKLFF
>TRBD2|TRBJ2-1|.|TRBV7-3
TGTGCCAGCAGCTTTACTAGCGGGAGGGCCAATGAGCAGTTCTTC
CASSFTSGRANEQFF
>TRBD2|TRBJ2-7|.|TRBV6-5
TGTGCCAGCAGTTATAATAGCGGGACGGTCTCCTACGAGCAGTACTTC
CASSYNSGTVSYEQYF
>TRBD1|TRBJ1-5|.|TRBV18
TGTGCCAGCTCACCAGATTCCTCAGGGGGCGCGGGTCAGCCCCAGCATTTT
CASSPDSSGGAGQPQHF
>TRBD2|TRBJ2-1|once|TRBV27
TGTGCCAGCAGTTTATCCCGGGGGGGTTTGAATGAGCAGTTCTTC
CASSLSRGGLNEQFF
>TRBD1|TRBJ1-1|.|TRBV4-1
TGCGCCAGCAGCCAAGAGGGGGTGACAGGGGGATGGAACACTGAAGCTTTCTTT
CASSQEGVTGGWNTEAFF
>.|TRBJ1-1|.|TRBV7-9
TGTGCCAGCAGTCCTAGGTCGGACAGCCCTTTCGGGAACACTGAAGCTTTCTTT
CASSPRSDSPFGNTEAFF
>TRBD1|TRBJ2-7|.|TRBV11-2
TGTGCCAGCAGCTCCCCGAGGACAGGGTTCTACGAGCAGTACTTC
CASSSPRTGFYEQYF
>TRBD1|TRBJ2-2|.|TRBV10-3
TGTGCCATCAGCTCCGGGACAGCGGTAACCCCGAACACCGGGGAGCTGTTTTTT
CAISSGTAVTPNTGELFF
>TRBD2|TRBJ2-5|few|TRBV29-1
TGCAGCGTTGGCACCCCCGGGACTAGCGGGAGTAAGACCCAGTACTTC
CSVGTPGTSGSKTQYF